Below are 15 T cell receptor beta chains sequenced from a single sample in a study of cytomegalovirus exposure and HLA in healthy donors. Data came from immunoSEQ multiplex PCR; TCRdb stores just in-frame clones and leaves some out. The data show more than 110,000 clones, about 86% seen once. The sequencing input was PBMCs. These TCRs come from a young man in good health and CMV-seronegative.

The chain is built from TRBV19 and TRBJ1-1; tentatively, D is TRBD1 (6 bases). The CDR3 runs 14 residues. The ends were cut back, 6 bases at V and 0 bases at J, with 11 bases in the middle. Germline V lookup: CDR1 LNHDA, CDR2 SQIVND (reference sequence). For the CDR3, the DNA is TGTGCCAGTAGGTCGGGACACCTGAACACTGAAGCTTTCTTT. Translated, it gives CASRSGHLNTEAFF. Full variable domain (missing parts from reference TRBV19 and TRBJ1-1): DGGITQSPKYLFRKEGQNVTLSCEQNLNHDAMYWYRQDPGQGLRLIYYSQIVNDFQKGDIAEGYSVSREKKESFPLTVTSAQKNPTAFYLCASRSGHLNTEAFFGQGTRLTVV.

This clone has more than one count but fewer than ten. V gene TRBV6-5 combines with J gene TRBJ2-7; tentatively, D is TRBD1 (6 bases). V shed 9 bases and J shed 2 bases, with 11 bases lying between them. The CDR3 is 12 residues long. CDR1 and CDR2 from the germline V gene are MNHEY and SVGAGI. CDR3 protein: CASHDRTYEQYF. The CDR3 DNA reads TGTGCCAGTCACGACAGGACCTACGAGCAGTACTTC.

This chain joins TRBV6-4 and TRBJ1-2, with a possible D match to TRBD1 (6 bases). Trimming left V 2 bases short and J 8 bases short, with 18 bases between. This CDR3 contains 15 residues. CDR1 and CDR2 from the germline V gene are MRHNA and SNTAGT. This CDR3 reads CASSDDGRTVYGYTF. The CDR3 region has the DNA TGTGCCAGCAGTGACGACGGTAGGACAGTCTACGGCTACACCTTC.

This chain's CDR3 is CSVVGQGMYEQYF. The CDR3 DNA follows: TGCAGCGTCGTGGGACAGGGGATGTACGAGCAGTACTTC. This chain joins TRBV29-1 and TRBJ2-7; 10 bases agree with TRBD1. In germline, CDR1 is SQVTM, CDR2 ANQGSEA. V trimming: 6 bases; J trimming: 4 bases; junction bases outside the gene matches: 6. This CDR3 contains 13 residues.

The V and J genes are TRBV7-8 and TRBJ1-2; D may be TRBD1 (6 bases). The CDR3 sequence is 14 residues long. In germline, CDR1 is SGHVS, CDR2 FQNEAQ. V dropped 3 bases and J dropped 8 bases, with 16 bases sitting between them. The CDR3 protein is CASSLVGRGWGYTF. In DNA form, the CDR3 reads TGTGCCAGCAGCTTGGTCGGCAGGGGATGGGGCTACACCTTC.

This chain uses TRBV25-1 with TRBJ1-2, with D possibly being TRBD1 (6 bases). From germline, CDR1 is MGHDK and CDR2 SYGVNS. This CDR3 is 12 amino acids long. Trimming shortened V by 3 bases and J by 8 bases, and 10 bases separated the two germline ends. CDR3 DNA sequence: TGTGCCAGCAGTGAGGGGGCCTGGGGCTACACCTTC. It is translated as CASSEGAWGYTF.

V usage is TRBV2 and J usage is TRBJ1-2, with a possible D match to TRBD1 (5 bases). V was trimmed by 0 bases and J by 4 bases, leaving 12 bases between them. Looked up from germline, CDR1 is SNHLY and CDR2 is FYNNEI. This CDR3 has 15 amino acids. The CDR3 DNA follows: TGTGCCAGCAGTGAAGCTCCCAGGGCTCGCTATGGCTACACCTTC. Translating gives CASSEAPRARYGYTF.

The chain uses TRBV15 and TRBJ2-7, with 7 bases matching TRBD2. Germline V gene data show CDR1 as LNHNV and CDR2 as YYDKDF (reference sequence). V lost 5 bases to trimming and J lost 1 base; unmatched junction nucleotides: 8. The CDR3 is made up of 15 amino acids. This CDR3 is CATSWGRGGSYEQYF. Written as DNA, the CDR3 is TGTGCCACCAGCTGGGGGAGGGGTGGATCCTACGAGCAGTACTTC.

V and J are TRBV19 and TRBJ2-7; possible D gene TRBD1, 5 bases. V was clipped by 2 bases and J by 3 bases, with 11 bases between them. Germline values: CDR1 LNHDA, CDR2 SQIVND (reference sequence). The CDR3 spans 14 residues. The CDR3 loop is CASSIRDRVYEQYF. The CDR3 nucleotides are TGTGCCAGTAGTATAAGAGACAGAGTCTACGAGCAGTACTTC. The full variable domain, in which reference TRBV19 and TRBJ2-7 provide the parts outside the CDR3, is DGGITQSPKYLFRKEGQNVTLSCEQNLNHDAMYWYRQDPGQGLRLIYYSQIVNDFQKGDIAEGYSVSREKKESFPLTVTSAQKNPTAFYLCASSIRDRVYEQYFGPGTRLTVT.

CDR3 loop: CASSSTGTGAYEQYF. The CDR3 nucleotides read TGTGCCAGCAGCTCGACCGGGACAGGGGCCTACGAGCAGTACTTC. V gene TRBV7-2 combines with J gene TRBJ2-7; 10 bases are shared with TRBD1. The V gene end was trimmed by 4 bases and the J gene end by 2 bases; junction bases not matched to a gene: 5. This CDR3 contains 15 residues. CDR1 is SGHTA and CDR2 is FQGNSA in the germline V gene. Looking up the rest from reference TRBV7-2 and TRBJ2-7 gives the full variable domain: GAGVSQSPSNKVTEKGKDVELRCDPISGHTALYWYRQSLGQGLEFLIYFQGNSAPDKSGLPSDRFSAERTGGSVSTLTIQRTQQEDSAVYLCASSSTGTGAYEQYFGPGTRLTVT.

The V gene is TRBV2, the J gene TRBJ1-2; 8 bases match TRBD1. After removal of 3 bases from V and 3 bases from J, the junction contained 6 bases not matched to a gene. Per the germline V gene, CDR1 is SNHLY and CDR2 is FYNNEI. The length of the CDR3 is 15 residues. The CDR3 DNA reads TGTGCCAGCAGTGAGGGGGCAGGGGGCGACTATGGCTACACCTTC. Protein product: CASSEGAGGDYGYTF.

V gene TRBV7-8 combines with J gene TRBJ1-2, with no clear D. Germline V CDR1 and CDR2: SGHVS, FQNEAQ. The CDR3 totals 13 residues. V shed 0 bases and J shed 5 bases, with 7 bases lying between them. The CDR3, as DNA: TGTGCCAGCAGCTTAGCGTTCCCGTATGGCTACACCTTC. The encoded protein is CASSLAFPYGYTF.

This rearrangement joins TRBV7-2 to TRBJ1-1; D unresolved. The CDR3 runs 13 residues. Looked up from germline, CDR1 is SGHTA and CDR2 is FQGNSA. Trimming shortened V by 2 bases and J by 8 bases, and 12 bases separated the two germline ends. The CDR3 DNA is TGTGCCAGCAGCTTAAACCGGGAAACAGAAGCTTTCTTT. It is translated as CASSLNRETEAFF.

This clone was observed a handful of times. CDR3 DNA: TGTGCCAGCAAAGGGGATGTGGTGAATCAGCCCCAGCATTTT. Protein: CASKGDVVNQPQHF. The chain joins TRBV2 to TRBJ1-5, with D possibly being TRBD1 (5 bases). The V gene's germline CDR1 is SNHLY and CDR2 FYNNEI. This CDR3 is built from 14 residues. V lost 7 bases to trimming and J lost 4 bases, with 14 bases between them.

The chain combines TRBV28 with TRBJ1-5, with D perhaps matching TRBD1 (5 bases). Per germline, CDR1 MDHEN and CDR2 SYDVKM. The CDR3 has 14 amino acids. V gave up 3 bases and J gave up 3 bases, with 9 bases separating them. The CDR3: CASSLARVNQPQHF. In DNA, the CDR3 is TGTGCCAGCAGTTTGGCCAGGGTCAATCAGCCCCAGCATTTT. Supplemented by reference TRBV28 and TRBJ1-5, the full variable domain reads DVKVTQSSRYLVKRTGEKVFLECVQDMDHENMFWYRQDPGLGLRLIYFSYDVKMKEKGDIPEGYSVSREKKERFSLILESASTNQTSMYLCASSLARVNQPQHFGDGTRLSIL.